One sample yielded the 14 T cell receptor beta chains listed below, sequenced in a study of graft-versus-host responses after intestinal transplantation. For these TCRs, the target antigens are not known. The method was immunoSEQ multiplex PCR; TCRdb's version includes in-frame clones alone and lacks a portion of them. Of tens of thousands of clones listed, more than 85% are singletons. The sequencing used unstimulated CD8+ T cells sorted from spleen or lymph node cells, collected before intestinal transplant. These receptors originate from a human donor who received an intestinal transplant.

This chain links TRBV4-1 with TRBJ2-3, with D possibly TRBD1 on 6 matching bases. Germline CDR1 reads MGHRA; CDR2 reads YSYEKL. This CDR3 region has 16 residues. Trimming pared 2 bases from V and 1 base from J, leaving 13 bases between. In DNA, the CDR3 is TGCGCCAGCAGCCAACCTACAGGGCCCGGCACAGATACGCAGTATTTT. Its translation: CASSQPTGPGTDTQYF.

V and J are TRBV29-1 and TRBJ1-1; tentative D call: TRBD1 (6 bases). The germline CDR1 and CDR2 sequences are SQVTM and ANQGSEA. This CDR3 region has 13 residues. V lost 8 bases and J 1 base, leaving 14 bases between the germline ends. This chain's CDR3 is CSSRKGENTEAFF. The CDR3 region has the DNA TGCAGCTCCCGGAAGGGGGAGAACACTGAAGCTTTCTTT.

V is TRBV19 and J is TRBJ2-1; D might be TRBD1 (6 bases). The CDR3 covers 20 residues. V lost 1 base, J lost 2 bases, and 24 bases lay in between. Germline CDR1 and CDR2: LNHDA and SQIVND (reference sequence). The CDR3: CASSIGPPSTGPSTYNEQFF. Here the CDR3 DNA reads TGTGCCAGTAGTATAGGACCACCGTCTACAGGGCCCAGCACCTACAATGAGCAGTTCTTC.

The rearrangement joins TRBV9 to TRBJ2-7; tentatively, D is TRBD1 (5 bases). V was clipped by 2 bases and J by 1 base, with 10 bases between them. The CDR3 is 14 residues long. CDR1 and CDR2 from the germline V gene are SGDLS and YYNGEE. The CDR3 DNA is TGTGCCAGCAGCGTTGGGGCCTCGTCCTACGAGCAGTACTTC. Translating gives CASSVGASSYEQYF.

The chain links TRBV6-5 to TRBJ1-3; weak D call: TRBD1 (5 bases). The V gene lost 0 bases and the J gene lost 4 bases, with 13 bases spanning the gap. The CDR3 is made up of 16 amino acids. The germline gives CDR1 MNHEY, CDR2 SVGAGI. CDR3 residues: CASSYSSRVLGNTIYF. CDR3 sequence (DNA): TGTGCCAGCAGTTACTCGTCCAGGGTATTAGGAAACACCATATATTTT.

The V and J genes are TRBV4-3 and TRBJ1-2, with 7 bases lining up with TRBD1. There are 16 residues in the CDR3. Germline loops: CDR1 LGHNA, CDR2 YSLEER. J gave up 5 bases and V 0 bases, and 9 bases lay outside the gene matches. The CDR3 region is CASSQDLGTVEYGYTF. The CDR3 DNA is TGCGCCAGCAGCCAAGATCTAGGGACAGTAGAGTATGGCTACACCTTC.

The rearrangement uses TRBV7-9 and TRBJ2-3; TRBD2 is a possible D gene (5 bases). The CDR3 has 14 residues. V was shortened by 2 bases and J by 4 bases, with 10 bases between the two germline ends. Germline CDR1 SEHNR, CDR2 FQNEAQ (reference sequence). CDR3 in amino acids: CASSLSPAADTQYF. As DNA, the CDR3 is TGTGCCAGCAGCTTAAGCCCAGCGGCAGATACGCAGTATTTT.

This chain connects TRBV19 to TRBJ1-2, with a weak D call TRBD1 (6 bases). The V and J ends lost 4 bases and 4 bases respectively, with 16 bases between them. The germline CDR1 and CDR2 sequences are LNHDA and SQIVND (reference sequence). CDR3 length: 15 residues. The DNA of the CDR3 is TGTGCCAGTAGTACTTCAAACACAGGGTTCTATGGCTACACCTTC. It specifies CASSTSNTGFYGYTF.

The chain uses TRBV4-3 and TRBJ2-3, with TRBD1 as a possible D gene (5 bases). V gave up 0 bases and J gave up 2 bases, with 12 bases separating them. There are 16 residues in the CDR3. Germline V gene lookup returns CDR1 LGHNA and CDR2 YSLEER. CDR3 DNA: TGCGCCAGCAGCCAAGAGACAGTAGCTATCACAGATACGCAGTATTTT. Amino acids: CASSQETVAITDTQYF.

The V gene is TRBV12-5, the J gene TRBJ1-1; TRBD1 aligns across 9 bases. Germline CDR1 LGHNT, CDR2 FRNRAP. The CDR3 is made up of 15 amino acids. V gave up 2 bases and J gave up 6 bases; unmatched junction bases: 7. The CDR3 here is CASGLSTGGFSEAFF. The CDR3 DNA reads TGTGCTAGTGGTTTGTCTACAGGGGGCTTTTCTGAAGCTTTCTTT.

The V gene is TRBV10-3, the J gene TRBJ2-1; 7 positions match TRBD2. The CDR3 totals 13 residues. Germline CDR1 reads ENHRY; CDR2 reads SYGVKD. With V trimmed by 7 bases and J by 5 bases, 5 bases remained unmatched. This CDR3 reads CAIMGEGNNEQFF. The CDR3 nucleotides read TGTGCCATCATGGGGGAGGGGAACAATGAGCAGTTCTTC.

On this clone: Other nucleotide sequences in the sample specify the same CDR3. The chain recombines TRBV5-1 with TRBJ2-3, with 14 bases identical to TRBD2. The CDR3 loop spans 15 amino acids. Trimming removed 3 bases from V and 6 bases from J; junction bases left unmatched: 3. From germline, CDR1 is SGHRS and CDR2 YFSETQ. The CDR3 nucleotides are TGCGCCAGCAGCTCGACTAGCGGGGGGGCGGATACGCAGTATTTT. Amino acid sequence: CASSSTSGGADTQYF.

The chain recombines TRBV30 with TRBJ1-2; possibly TRBD1 for D (5 bases). This CDR3 has 15 amino acids. Germline-derived CDR1 and CDR2 are GTSNPN and SVGIG (reference sequence). Deletions cut 2 bases from V and 4 bases from J, with 17 bases between. The CDR3 DNA follows: TGTGCCTGGAGTTTCCCGATGGACACTATCTATGGCTACACCTTC. This translates into CAWSFPMDTIYGYTF.

The chain is built from TRBV7-2 and TRBJ1-3, with 7 bases aligning to TRBD1. Germline CDR1 is SGHTA and CDR2 is FQGNSA. This CDR3 is built from 17 residues. V was pared by 4 bases and J by 1 base, with 10 bases of the junction left unmatched. The DNA of the CDR3 is TGTGCCAGCAGCTCGCTGGACAGGCCCAGTTCTGGAAACACCATATATTTT. It codes for CASSSLDRPSSGNTIYF.